This entry concerns a single TCR beta chain. What this receptor recognizes is not known. The input lacks base qualities; no much larger clone sits a single base away. This record belongs to a study of cytomegalovirus exposure and HLA in healthy donors (TCRdb year 2017). A note on the overall study: An earlier analysis of several hundred of the donors reported about 250 Gb of sequence data and 120 million or so unique TCR beta sequences from 150 million to 200 million T cells. In a later genetic analysis, genome-wide SNP genotypes for about three fifths of the roughly 670 donors were used, and that subset was treated as a discovery cohort. All discovery cohort repertoires had been generated on a single sequencing platform. Typing coverage varied by locus: roughly 629-630 donors for A, B, C, DRB1 and DQB1; approximately 500 for DQA1; more than 600 for DPA1; 450 to 480 for DPB1. Class I and class II HLA loci were covered by the typing at four-digit resolution. Roughly 290 gigabases of sequencing data and around 80 million unique TCR sequences made up an early release that covered approximately 620 HLA-typed donors. High-throughput TCR immunosequencing, statistical association of individual TCRs with disease status, and machine learning were combined to predict cytomegalovirus infection status. To study patterns of TCR occurrence, a later analysis re-analyzed previously published TCR beta repertoires from around 670 donors and added high-resolution HLA genotyping. Donor age, sex, ethnicity and CMV serostatus were collected together with the repertoire data. Along with the approximately 700-subject first cohort, a separate validation cohort of about 110 different subjects was used. Of the roughly 410 genotyped donors, 80% to 90% were placed in the genetic ancestry cluster associated with self-reported Caucasian donors. The study profiled the T cell repertoires of hundreds of subjects by immunosequencing and related them to cytomegalovirus serostatus. Because of strong linkage in the cohort, four to six DR-DQ haplotypes were treated as single units for association and clustering. The study aimed to test whether signatures of past pathogen exposure could be identified by cataloging public T cell receptors. Across 398 genotyped donors of the cohort, an average of approximately 220,000 unique TCR beta nucleotide sequences per donor were sequenced, and around 19% of those sequences were non-productive. To decide whether each TCR beta V gene segment behaved as functional or pseudogenic, an earlier analysis of some 540 of the donors relied on high-throughput TCR beta sequencing. Rather than using new phenotypic data, the later analysis identified candidate immune exposures from TCR beta sequences and from how often those sequences occurred across donors. Study-wide conclusions, independent of this receptor: Most TCR sequences were observed very rarely across donors, whereas some public TCRs were present in many individuals. HLA typing was unavailable for some donors at each locus, so association tests used only the typed subset. In a later analysis, HLA-associated TCR beta chains showed more clonal expansion and lower generation probabilities than non-associated chains that were equally common. The presence/absence analyses assumed that sequencing depth was roughly uniform across donors, and that assumption may not be true. A later analysis found that TCR association rates varied across HLA loci, with DRB1 alleles showing the most associated TCRs and HLA-C alleles the fewest. Broadly in line with IMGT annotations, most TCR beta V segments showed up in productive rearrangements about 87% or about 30% of the time in an earlier analysis of some 590 of the donors. In a later genetic analysis, a missense DCLRE1C variant was associated with V-gene and J-gene trimming of TCR beta chains, and the association was replicated in an independent cohort. According to a later genetic analysis, donors in an Asian-associated ancestry cluster had fewer N-insertions in productive TCRs than the approximately 670-donor mean. A cluster of highly shared sequence variants was judged likely to be a technical artifact of the sequencing pipeline. In a later analysis, most CMV-associated TCR beta chains were found to appear HLA-restricted, with HLA associations seemingly driven largely by CMV exposure. The authors suggested that the approach could potentially be generalized to other disease states and immunological phenotypes. Because the 87-base-pair reads could not distinguish some IMGT-functional V segments, including TRBV6-2 and TRBV6-3, those segments were excluded. In vitro tests confirmed that a few of the cytomegalovirus-associated TCR beta chains recognize cytomegalovirus antigens. In both the original and validation cohorts, the classifier was reported to diagnose cytomegalovirus status with high specificity and sensitivity. In a later analysis, several top co-occurrence clusters were reported to appear linked to parvovirus B19, influenza, CMV and Epstein-Barr virus. CMV serostatus was the only immune exposure information available for the cohort. Assigning TCR associations to individual alleles was difficult when HLA alleles, especially DR and DQ, strongly co-occurred. Correlated functional status among segregating V segments might reflect linkage disequilibrium, but an unknown experimental factor could not be ruled out. A total of fewer than 200 TCR beta chains were listed by the study as associated with cytomegalovirus. A further reported finding was that TCR beta sequences accurately predicted the HLA-A and HLA-B alleles for most subjects in the first cohort. The cohort was sequenced for TCR beta chains only, and without alpha or paired-chain data the features that could be detected were limited. At a false discovery rate of 0.05, a later analysis linked fewer than 20,000 TCR beta sequences to specific HLA alleles. The earlier analysis of around 600 of the donors excluded roughly 17 rarely observed V segments, including chromosome 9 orphons, because counts were too low.

The cohort comprised around 700 healthy bone marrow donors. All cohort members were sampled while nominally healthy, although unrecorded immune exposures were likely present. The donor tested CMV seronegative, placing the donor among the approximately 360 seronegative members of the cohort. A peripheral blood sample was provided by each donor, and peripheral blood mononuclear cells were used for TCR beta sequencing. The Qiagen DNeasy Blood Extraction Kit was used to extract genomic DNA from the blood cell samples. Libraries were constructed by the immunoSEQ multiplex PCR assay. The multiplex PCR relied on a mix of 60 forward primers for TCR Vbeta segments and 13 reverse primers for TCR Jbeta segments. Amplification of the CDR3 region of rearranged TCR beta genes was performed with a multiplex PCR assay on genomic DNA. On the Illumina HiSeq System, the amplified TCR beta libraries were sequenced as 87-base-pair reads. The study's own analysis went as follows. Across the 700 or so repertoires, a later analysis counted 60 million to 90 million unique TCR beta chains, roughly 11 million of which were shared by at least two donors. Raw reads were error-corrected and collapsed into unique sequences with a nearest-neighbor algorithm that merged closely related sequences to remove PCR and sequencing errors. V, D and J gene segments were assigned by aligning CDR3 sequences to IMGT reference sequences. Each retained sequence needed at least a six-nucleotide match to both a V gene segment and a J gene segment. A rearrangement was called productive if the CDR3 had no stop codons and remained in frame with V and J, and every other rearrangement was called non-productive. Following IMGT convention, CDR3 was defined as the stretch from the second conserved V-encoded cysteine up to the conserved J-encoded phenylalanine. Sequences without an unambiguous match to a single V gene segment were excluded from the earlier analysis of about 640 of the donors. In an earlier analysis of about 590 of the donors, a V segment was called functional when productive rearrangements were above 56.7%, and segregating when the standard deviation between donors exceeded 5%. To diagnose cytomegalovirus status from the catalog of TCR beta chain sequences, a statistical classification framework was built. V and J gene assignment, in a later analysis, came from comparing TCR nucleotide sequences with IMGT/GENE-DB human TR gene sequences. The TCRdist pipeline was used in a later analysis to assign CDR3 sequences and most-parsimonious VDJ recombination scenarios. A later analysis defined each TCR beta chain by its CDR3 amino acid sequence plus V-gene family, and excluded reads lacking a unique V-gene family. In a later analysis, approximately 590 highly shared, low-generation-probability nucleotide sequences were removed to address suspected cross-contamination and a sequencing artifact. In a later analysis, a clonal expansion index for each public chain was calculated from normalized within-repertoire ranks of inferred template counts. In a later analysis, generation probabilities were computed using a VDJ recombination model fitted to out-of-frame rearrangements, and the results were checked against IGoR. In a later analysis, TCR-TCR, TCR-HLA and TCR-CMV co-occurrence was scored with hypergeometric tests, and a repertoire-size bias correction was applied to TCR pairs. In a later analysis, false discovery rates were estimated by permuting HLA or CMV assignments 20 times. A later analysis grouped co-occurring TCRs with DBSCAN, adding TCRdist sequence similarity when clustering within HLA-allele-positive subsets. Repertoires with fewer than 30,000 or more than 120,000 public chains were left out of co-occurrence clustering, as were five repertoires with anomalous nucleotide sharing. In TCRdb, the immuneACCESS table is reduced to in-frame sequences with V and J assigned. These tables do not hold every clone; where another copy was compared, an unresolved V gene accounts for under half, and the others remain unexplained. That table supplies the V and J calls and clone size; D and trimming were determined from the DNA. Within this sample are more than 85,000 clones, with 60% to 85% of them counted one time only. The ten largest clones represent 1% to 1.5% of the sample.

The germline V gene (reference sequence) specifies GTSNPN as CDR1 and SVGIG as CDR2. The CDR3 runs 14 amino acids, cysteine and phenylalanine included. This entry keeps only the CDR3 DNA: 42 bases, framed from base 1. V is clipped by 5 bases and J by 0 bases, and the sequence between their germline boundaries is 14 bases long. The chain couples TRBV30 to TRBJ2-7; D gene: possibly TRBD2, on 6 matching bases. The clonotype was recovered from a woman aged 25-40 years in good health and CMV-seronegative. The sequencing sample was made of PBMCs. The bases are TGTGCCTGGGGAGGGCGCTTGTACTCCTACGAGCAGTACTTC. Translated, this gives CAWGGRLYSYEQYF.